This paragraph covers one TCR beta chain sequence. Data came from immunoSEQ multiplex PCR; TCRdb stores just in-frame clones and leaves some out. The sample has 200,000 to 250,000 clones, roughly 79% seen once. Germline V gene data show CDR1 as SEHNR and CDR2 as FQNEAQ (reference sequence). CDR3 length equals 16 residues. With 1 base removed from V and 7 bases from J, the gap between germline ends came to 17 bases. Two negative PCRs, clearance, or symptom resolution characterized the recovered Cohort 3 donors. This specimen comes from a study of blood T cell repertoires in COVID-19. Source material: PBMCs or T cells enriched from blood (not recorded which). The genes are TRBV7-9 and TRBJ1-5, with D maybe TRBD1 (5 bases). The clonotype comes from a man in his forties or fifties who had recovered from COVID-19. CDR3 loop: CASSLEVQGRQQPQHF. The CDR3 nucleotides are TGTGCCAGCAGCTTAGAGGTGCAGGGTAGGCAACAGCCCCAGCATTTT.